One TCR beta chain is described in this entry. Its antigen is unknown. It has no much larger one-base neighbor in the sample; base qualities were not kept. The 39 donors, aged about 6 to 90 years, were systemically healthy Caucasian individuals from Russia. Ten milliliters of peripheral blood were drawn from each donor into EDTA-treated Vacutainer tubes. PBMCs were isolated by Ficoll-Paque density-gradient centrifugation, with at least 6.5 million obtained per sample. Trizol reagent was used to extract total RNA from the PBMCs, yielding at least 6 micrograms per sample. Naive CD45RAhigh/CD27high T cell percentages were measured by flow cytometry on a PBMC aliquot from every donor. The method was 5' RACE. The reads were generated on an Illumina HiSeq 2500. A second PCR of about 6 to 11 cycles was run with a J-beta primer mix and a sample-barcoded 5' primer. Each TCR beta cDNA molecule received a unique molecular identifier from a template-switch 5' adaptor carrying 12 random nucleotides. Each sample yielded at least 3 million CDR3-containing paired-end reads. The Mint cDNA synthesis kit, primed by a TRBC-specific oligonucleotide, was used to synthesize first-strand cDNA from all RNA. After uracil-DNA glycosylase treatment, a first 18-cycle PCR used universal primers M1SS and BC2_uni_R on all cDNA. The study's own analysis went as follows. Each sample was normalized by randomly selecting 1 million high-quality reads, each carrying a distinct molecular identifier. Instead of being binned into consensus sequences, reads with shared molecular identifiers were discarded. CDR3 identification, clonotype clustering and error correction used MiTCR with a Q25 quality threshold and the strictest error-elimination algorithm. Lower-bound total TCR beta diversity was estimated with a nonparametric unseen species model using Euler transformation. TCRdb passed the public sequencing reads through fastp at Q25 and MiXCR, retaining productive beta sequences. Every CDR3 protein is listed once, alongside the most common genes and DNA of its rows. These V and J calls originate from TCRdb's pipeline instead of the authors' own analysis. In all, the sample holds over a million distinct CDR3 sequences, and roughly two fifths of those were seen once. Of the sample, approximately 4% is held by the ten largest clones.

These data belong to a study of blood T cells in healthy people across ages (dated by TCRdb to the mid-2010s). Broadly, across the study: In model experiments, roughly one uniquely barcoded TCR beta cDNA molecule per two T cells was captured by template switching. Age-related changes in TCR beta repertoire diversity were measured in the study by deep sequencing normalized with unique cDNA molecular identifiers. The donors were divided into four age groups: young (average roughly 17 years), middle-aged (approximately 39), aged (approximately 64) and long-lived (about 84). To avoid experimental bias, donors of different ages were spread randomly across the sequencing lanes. Two additional independent replicas of 1 million unique cDNA reads from the same blood draw were analyzed for two donors (one aged 18 to 29 and one aged 80 or older). Study-wide findings and limitations: Bulk unsorted PBMC profiling prevented conclusive comparison of naive and antigen-experienced compartments. Estimates of total diversity based on one million sequenced T cells were considered lower bounds and underestimates. Observed TCR beta diversity per million T cells fell roughly linearly with age, and a significant reduction was already apparent by age about 43. The long-lived group showed more naive CD4+ T cells, fewer expanded clones and increased TCR diversity than the aged group, suggesting age selection. Because the CMV infection status of the donors was unknown, age-related changes in expanded clonotypes may potentially have been confounded. A strong correlation was found between observed TCR beta diversity and the percentage of naive T cells measured by flow cytometry.

V lost 3 bases and J lost 3 bases, and the count of bases not matched to a germline gene is 8. Taken from the germline V gene, the CDR1 and CDR2 loops are SGDLS and YYNGEE. There are 17 amino acids in the CDR3, from cysteine to phenylalanine inclusive. CDR3 DNA is the only sequence kept; it has 51 bases, read in frame from the first base. Material for sequencing was blood. The clonotype was recovered from a young woman in good health. The chain couples TRBV9 to TRBJ2-1; TRBD2 fits 11 bases in the junction. The DNA sequence is TGTGCCAGCAGCGGAGATCGACTAGCGGGATTCTACAATGAGCAGTTCTTC. Its product reads: CASSGDRLAGFYNEQFF.